The next 7 T cell receptor beta chains were all read from a single sample in a study of blood T cell repertoires in COVID-19. The repertoire was sequenced with immunoSEQ multiplex PCR; TCRdb's copy has only in-frame clones and lacks some. The sample shows around 100,000 clones, 69% of them seen only once. Sequences were obtained from peripheral blood. The receptors originated from a man older than 75 with acute or convalescent COVID-19.

The chain combines TRBV18 with TRBJ1-1; TRBD1 matches 7 bases. J lost 4 bases, V lost 4 bases, and 3 bases had no gene match. The CDR3 spans 13 residues. The germline CDR1 and CDR2 sequences are KGHSH and LQKENI. The CDR3 reads CASSLNRGTEAFF. The CDR3 bases are TGTGCCAGCTCACTTAACAGGGGCACTGAAGCTTTCTTT.

This clone was counted once. The chain has TRBV3-1 (or the pseudogene TRBV3-2) and TRBJ2-7; TRBD2 matches at 9 bases. The V gene end was trimmed by 1 base and the J gene end by 2 bases; junction bases not matched to a gene: 3. The CDR3 is made up of 15 amino acids. CDR1 and CDR2 from the germline V gene are LGHDT and YNNKEL (reference sequence). This CDR3 reads CASSQVERGAYEQYF. The CDR3 nucleotides read TGTGCCAGCAGCCAAGTGGAGCGGGGGGCCTACGAGCAGTACTTC.

This chain uses TRBV7-2 with TRBJ1-1; 7 bases are shared with TRBD1. The CDR3 sequence is 15 residues long. The V and J ends lost 5 bases and 4 bases, in that order; junction bases with no gene match: 10. Germline V CDR1 and CDR2: SGHTA, FQGNSA. DNA of the CDR3: TGTGCCAGCAGCCCCGTTCCACAGGGGAGCACTGAAGCTTTCTTT. This translates into CASSPVPQGSTEAFF.

The chain couples TRBV30 to TRBJ2-1; 10 bases map to TRBD2. The V segment lost 8 bases and the J segment 2 bases; nucleotides outside the gene matches: 6. CDR1 GTSNPN and CDR2 SVGIG come from the germline V gene (reference sequence). The length of the CDR3 is 14 residues. DNA for the CDR3: TGTGCCCACAGACTAGCGGGTCCCTACAATGAGCAGTTCTTC. This encodes CAHRLAGPYNEQFF.

The count of this clone is one. The chain combines TRBV29-1 with TRBJ2-1, with TRBD1 matching over 10 bases. The germline V gene has CDR1 SQVTM and CDR2 ANQGSEA. Unmatched junction bases numbered 13, after V lost 3 bases and J lost 8 bases. The CDR3 totals 16 residues. The CDR3 protein is CSVDRQGALPLDEQFF. The CDR3 nucleotides read TGCAGCGTTGACAGACAGGGGGCCCTCCCTTTGGATGAGCAGTTCTTC.

This clone was recorded a few times. The V call is TRBV7-9, the J call TRBJ2-7; 9 nucleotides match TRBD1. Germline V gene lookup returns CDR1 SEHNR and CDR2 FQNEAQ (reference sequence). V was clipped by 2 bases and J by 5 bases; unmatched bases: 4. The CDR3 runs 14 residues. CDR3 residues: CASSLQGQGHEQYF. CDR3 sequence (DNA): TGTGCCAGCAGCTTACAGGGACAGGGTCACGAGCAGTACTTC.

The genes are TRBV28 and TRBJ2-5; a weak D match, TRBD1 (6 bases). The CDR3 covers 15 residues. Germline CDR1 MDHEN, CDR2 SYDVKM. Trimming removed 2 bases at V and 2 bases at J, with 12 bases between. The CDR3 nucleotides read TGTGCCAGCAGTTTAATCCTTGACAGGCAAGAGACCCAGTACTTC. Amino acid sequence: CASSLILDRQETQYF.